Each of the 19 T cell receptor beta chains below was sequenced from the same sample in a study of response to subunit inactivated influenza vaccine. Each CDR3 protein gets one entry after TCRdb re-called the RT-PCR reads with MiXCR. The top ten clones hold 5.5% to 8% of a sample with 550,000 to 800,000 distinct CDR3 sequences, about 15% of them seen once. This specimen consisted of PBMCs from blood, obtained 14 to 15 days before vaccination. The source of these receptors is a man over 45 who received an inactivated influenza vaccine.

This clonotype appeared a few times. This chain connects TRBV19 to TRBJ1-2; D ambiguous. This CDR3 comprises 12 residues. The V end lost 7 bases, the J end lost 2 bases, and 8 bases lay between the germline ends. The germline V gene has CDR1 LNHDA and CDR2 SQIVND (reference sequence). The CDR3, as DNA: TGTGCCAGTAACCGGGCGAACTATGGCTACACCTTC. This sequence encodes CASNRANYGYTF.

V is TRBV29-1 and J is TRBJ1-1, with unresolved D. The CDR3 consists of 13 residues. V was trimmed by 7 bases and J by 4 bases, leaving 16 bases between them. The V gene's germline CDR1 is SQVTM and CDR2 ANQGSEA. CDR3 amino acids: CSEGRVKVTEAFF. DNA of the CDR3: TGCAGCGAGGGTCGGGTCAAAGTCACTGAAGCTTTCTTT.

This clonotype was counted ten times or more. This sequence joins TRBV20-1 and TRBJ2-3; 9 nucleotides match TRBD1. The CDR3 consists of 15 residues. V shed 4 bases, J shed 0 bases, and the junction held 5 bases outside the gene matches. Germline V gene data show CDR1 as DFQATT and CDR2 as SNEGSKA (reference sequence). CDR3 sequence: CSATTGGLSTDTQYF. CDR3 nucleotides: TGCAGTGCTACGACAGGGGGGTTGAGCACAGATACGCAGTATTTT.

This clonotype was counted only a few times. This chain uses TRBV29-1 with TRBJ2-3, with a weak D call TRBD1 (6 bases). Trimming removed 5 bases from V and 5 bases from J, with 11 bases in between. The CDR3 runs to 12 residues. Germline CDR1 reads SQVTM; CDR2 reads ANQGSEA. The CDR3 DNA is TGCAGCGTTCGGATGGGACAAGATACGCAGTATTTT. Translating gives CSVRMGQDTQYF.

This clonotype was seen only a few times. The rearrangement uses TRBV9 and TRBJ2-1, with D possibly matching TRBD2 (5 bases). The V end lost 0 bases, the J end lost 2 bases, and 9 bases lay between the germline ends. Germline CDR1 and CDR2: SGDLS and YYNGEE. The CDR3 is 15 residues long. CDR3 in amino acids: CASSVAEAAYNEQFF. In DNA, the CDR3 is TGTGCCAGCAGCGTAGCCGAAGCGGCCTACAATGAGCAGTTCTTC.

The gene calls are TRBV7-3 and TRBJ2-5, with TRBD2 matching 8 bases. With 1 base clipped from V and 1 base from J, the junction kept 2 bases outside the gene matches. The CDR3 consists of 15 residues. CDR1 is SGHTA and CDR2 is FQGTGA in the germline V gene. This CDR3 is CASSLNSGIQETQYF. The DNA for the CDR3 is TGTGCCAGCAGCTTAAATAGCGGGATCCAAGAGACCCAGTACTTC.

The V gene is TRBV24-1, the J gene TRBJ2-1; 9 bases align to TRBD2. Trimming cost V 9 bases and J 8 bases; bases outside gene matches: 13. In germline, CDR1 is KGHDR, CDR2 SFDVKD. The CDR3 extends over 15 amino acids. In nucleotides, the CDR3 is TGTGCCACCTCCGAAGGCGGGAGGGCCCTCGATGAGCAGTTCTTC. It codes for CATSEGGRALDEQFF.

This CDR3 is CASSQAGGRLTGELFF. DNA for the CDR3: TGTGCCAGCAGCCAAGCAGGCGGCAGACTAACCGGGGAGCTGTTTTTT. V usage is TRBV14 and J usage is TRBJ2-2; TRBD2 is a possible D gene (5 bases). This CDR3 has 16 amino acids. The V and J ends lost 1 base and 5 bases respectively, with 14 bases between them. CDR1 is SGHDN and CDR2 is FVKESK in the germline V gene.

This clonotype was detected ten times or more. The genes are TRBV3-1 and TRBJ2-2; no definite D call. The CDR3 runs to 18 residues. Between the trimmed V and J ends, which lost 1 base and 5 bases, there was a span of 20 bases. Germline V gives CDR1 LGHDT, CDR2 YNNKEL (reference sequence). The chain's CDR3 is CASSQVSLRVLGTGELFF. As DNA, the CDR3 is TGTGCCAGCAGCCAAGTTAGCTTAAGGGTCCTAGGGACCGGGGAGCTGTTTTTT.

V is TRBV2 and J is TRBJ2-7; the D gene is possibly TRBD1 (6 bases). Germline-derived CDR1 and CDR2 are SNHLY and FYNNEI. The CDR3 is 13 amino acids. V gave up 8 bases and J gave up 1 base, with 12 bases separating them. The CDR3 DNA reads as TGTGCCAGCTACGGACAGATGTCCTACGAGCAGTACTTC. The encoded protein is CASYGQMSYEQYF.

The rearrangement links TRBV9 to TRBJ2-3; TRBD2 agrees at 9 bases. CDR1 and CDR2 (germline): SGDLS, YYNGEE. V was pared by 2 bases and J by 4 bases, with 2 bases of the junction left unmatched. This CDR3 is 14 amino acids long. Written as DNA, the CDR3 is TGTGCCAGCAGCGTTGCGGGAGGGTCAGATACGCAGTATTTT. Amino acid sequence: CASSVAGGSDTQYF.

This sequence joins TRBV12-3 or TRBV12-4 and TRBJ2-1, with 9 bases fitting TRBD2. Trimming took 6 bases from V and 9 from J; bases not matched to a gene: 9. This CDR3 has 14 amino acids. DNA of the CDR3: TGTGCCAGCAGCCCGGGCGGGGGGGGGAGTGAGCAGTTCTTC. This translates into CASSPGGGGSEQFF.

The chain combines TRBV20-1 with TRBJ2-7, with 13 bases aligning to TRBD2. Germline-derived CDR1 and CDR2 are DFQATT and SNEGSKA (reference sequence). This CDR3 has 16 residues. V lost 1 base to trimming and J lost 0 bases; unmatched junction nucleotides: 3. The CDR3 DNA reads TGCAGTGCTAGAGGACTAGCGGGGGGCGGCTCCTACGAGCAGTACTTC. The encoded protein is CSARGLAGGGSYEQYF.

CDR3 coding DNA: TGTGCCAGCAGCTTCAGGGACTCCTCAAAGGGGGTCCCCTACGAGCAGTACTTC. Protein: CASSFRDSSKGVPYEQYF. The chain is built from TRBV11-2 and TRBJ2-7, with D tentatively TRBD1 or TRBD2 (6 bases each). CDR3 size: 18 residues. Deletions cut 3 bases from V and 2 bases from J, with 23 bases between. Germline CDR1 is SGHAT and CDR2 is FQNNGV.

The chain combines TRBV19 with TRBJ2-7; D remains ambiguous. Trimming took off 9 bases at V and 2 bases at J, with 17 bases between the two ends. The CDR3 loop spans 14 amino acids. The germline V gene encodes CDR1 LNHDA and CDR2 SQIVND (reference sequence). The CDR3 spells CASSGPGRTYEQYF. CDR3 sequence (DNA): TGTGCCAGCTCCGGGCCCGGGCGGACCTACGAGCAGTACTTC.

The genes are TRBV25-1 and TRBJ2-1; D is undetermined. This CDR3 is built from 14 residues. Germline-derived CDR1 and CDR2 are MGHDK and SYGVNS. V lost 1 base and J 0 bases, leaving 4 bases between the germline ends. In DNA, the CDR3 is TGTGCCAGCAGTGAATGGAGCTCCTACAATGAGCAGTTCTTC. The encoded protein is CASSEWSSYNEQFF. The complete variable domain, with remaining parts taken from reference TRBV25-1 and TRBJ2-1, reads EADIYQTPRYLVIGTGKKITLECSQTMGHDKMYWYQQDPGMELHLIHYSYGVNSTEKGDLSSESTVSRIRTEHFPLTLESARPSHTSQYLCASSEWSSYNEQFFGPGTRLTVL.

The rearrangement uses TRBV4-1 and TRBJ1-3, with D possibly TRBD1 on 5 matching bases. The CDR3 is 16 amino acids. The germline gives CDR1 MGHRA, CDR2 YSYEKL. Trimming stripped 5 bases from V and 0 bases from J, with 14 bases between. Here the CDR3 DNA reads TGCGCCAGCAGCTCCACACAGGTCCGCTCTGGAAACACCATATATTTT. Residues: CASSSTQVRSGNTIYF.

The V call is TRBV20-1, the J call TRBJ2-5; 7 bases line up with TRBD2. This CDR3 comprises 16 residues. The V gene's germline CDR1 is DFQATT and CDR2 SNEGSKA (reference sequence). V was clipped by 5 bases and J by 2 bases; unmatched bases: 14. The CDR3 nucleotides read TGCAGTGCTCAAATAGTGAGGGGAGGGCTTCAAGAGACCCAGTACTTC. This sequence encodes CSAQIVRGGLQETQYF.

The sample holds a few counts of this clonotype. The CDR3 DNA follows: TGTGCCAGCTCACCTGGGGCAATTACCTACGAGCAGTACTTC. It encodes CASSPGAITYEQYF. The chain uses TRBV18 and TRBJ2-7; possible D gene TRBD1, 5 bases. This CDR3 is 14 amino acids long. V was clipped by 3 bases and J by 2 bases, with 11 bases between them. Germline V lookup: CDR1 KGHSH, CDR2 LQKENI. Filled out from reference TRBV18 and TRBJ2-7, the complete variable domain reads NAGVMQNPRHLVRRRGQEARLRCSPMKGHSHVYWYRQLPEEGLKFMVYLQKENIIDESGMPKERFSAEFPKEGPSILRIQQVVRGDSAAYFCASSPGAITYEQYFGPGTRLTVT.